This T cell receptor (beta chain) comes out of a study of cytomegalovirus exposure and HLA in healthy donors (dated by TCRdb to the late 2010s). For the wider study: According to an earlier analysis of a few hundred of the donors, 150 million to 200 million T cells yielded roughly 100 million unique TCR beta sequences and about 300 Gb of sequence data. About 320 gigabases of sequencing data and 78 million or so unique TCR sequences were included in an early release covering about 700 HLA-typed donors. Of the roughly 420 genotyped donors, 65% to 90% were placed in the genetic ancestry cluster associated with self-reported Caucasian donors. The study aimed to test whether cataloging public T cell receptors could reveal signatures of past pathogen exposure. The study profiled the T cell repertoires of under 850 subjects by immunosequencing and related them to cytomegalovirus serostatus. Along with the approximately 700-subject first cohort, a separate validation cohort of over a hundred different subjects was used. High-throughput TCR immunosequencing, statistical association of individual TCRs with disease status, and machine learning were combined to predict cytomegalovirus infection status. To study patterns of TCR occurrence, a later analysis re-analyzed previously published TCR beta repertoires from 666 donors and added high-resolution HLA genotyping. The later analysis used no new phenotypic data to find candidate immune exposures, relying instead on TCR beta sequences and their occurrence across donors. An earlier analysis of approximately 640 of the donors applied high-throughput TCR beta sequencing to assess whether each TCR beta V gene segment acted as functional or pseudogenic. Donor age, sex, ethnicity and CMV serostatus were collected together with the repertoire data. A later genetic analysis used genome-wide SNP genotypes for about 55% of the 666 donors, treating that subset as a discovery cohort. Every discovery cohort repertoire had been produced on one sequencing platform. Class I and class II HLA loci were covered by the typing at four-digit resolution. Typing coverage varied by locus: roughly 620-640 donors for A, B, C, DRB1 and DQB1; roughly 560 for DQA1; 606 for DPA1; approximately 450 for DPB1. Several DR-DQ haplotypes were treated as single units for association and clustering because of strong linkage in the cohort. Among some 400 genotyped donors of the cohort, an average of around 240,000 unique TCR beta nucleotide sequences was sequenced per donor, of which about 20% were non-productive.

What the research found in general, with its limitations: In a later analysis, HLA-associated TCR beta chains showed more clonal expansion and lower generation probabilities than non-associated chains that were equally common. About 15 rarely observed V segments, including chromosome 9 orphons, were excluded from the earlier analysis of about 600 of the donors because counts were too low. It was suggested by the authors that the approach could potentially be generalized to other disease states and immunological phenotypes. Some IMGT-functional V segments, including TRBV6-2 and TRBV6-3, could not be told apart with the 87-base-pair reads, so those segments were excluded. Strong co-occurrence of HLA alleles, especially DR and DQ, made assigning TCR associations to individual alleles difficult. Specific HLA alleles were associated with more than 15,000 TCR beta sequences at a false discovery rate of 0.05 in a later analysis. Sequencing depth was assumed to be roughly uniform across donors in the presence/absence analyses, though that assumption may not hold. The classifier was reported to diagnose cytomegalovirus status with high specificity and sensitivity in both the original cohort and the validation cohort. A further reported finding was that TCR beta sequences accurately predicted the HLA-A and HLA-B alleles for most subjects in the first cohort. Most TCR sequences were observed very rarely across donors, whereas some public TCRs were present in many individuals. A few of the identified cytomegalovirus-associated TCR beta chains were confirmed in vitro to be specific for cytomegalovirus antigens. According to a later genetic analysis, donors in an Asian-associated ancestry cluster had fewer N-insertions in productive TCRs than the approximately 700-donor mean. Linkage disequilibrium might explain the correlated functional status among segregating V segments, but an unknown experimental factor could not be excluded. Most CMV-associated TCR beta chains appeared to be HLA-restricted in a later analysis, and the HLA associations seemed to be driven largely by CMV exposure. The study gave a list of about 150 TCR beta chains associated with cytomegalovirus. Immune exposure information for the cohort was limited to CMV serostatus. An earlier analysis of around 600 of the donors showed that most TCR beta V segments appeared in productive rearrangements either about 87% or about 30% of the time, which broadly matched IMGT annotations. A cluster of highly shared sequence variants was judged likely to be a technical artifact of the sequencing pipeline. In a later genetic analysis, a missense DCLRE1C variant was associated with V-gene and J-gene trimming of TCR beta chains, and the association was replicated in an independent cohort. This cohort had only TCR beta chains sequenced, and the lack of alpha or paired-chain data limited which features could be detected. Because HLA typing was missing for some donors at each locus, association tests included only the typed subset. A later analysis found that TCR association rates varied across HLA loci, with DRB1 alleles showing the most associated TCRs and HLA-C alleles the fewest. Several of the top co-occurrence clusters appeared to be linked to parvovirus B19, influenza, CMV and Epstein-Barr virus, according to a later analysis.

The CDR3 runs 15 residues from the cysteine to the phenylalanine. Of the read, only the CDR3 DNA is kept; its 45 bases are in frame from base 1. Sequences MNHEY (CDR1) and SVGAGI (CDR2) are obtained from the germline V gene. The cohort consisted of 600 to 750 healthy bone marrow donors. At the time of sampling, all cohort members were nominally healthy, though unrecorded immune exposures were likely present. The donor was CMV seronegative and belonged to the group of 350 to 400 seronegative cohort members. A peripheral blood sample was collected from each donor, and TCR beta sequencing was performed on peripheral blood mononuclear cells. The Qiagen DNeasy Blood Extraction Kit was used to extract genomic DNA from the blood cell samples. Of note for this clone: Its recognized antigen is unknown. The sample holds no much larger clone one base away, and base qualities are not on file.

Library generation was performed with the immunoSEQ multiplex PCR assay. For the multiplex PCR, a mixture combining 60 forward primers for TCR Vbeta segments and 13 reverse primers for TCR Jbeta segments was used. Amplification of the CDR3 region of rearranged TCR beta genes was performed with a multiplex PCR assay on genomic DNA. On the Illumina HiSeq System, the amplified TCR beta libraries were sequenced as 87-base-pair reads. As for the authors' bioinformatics: A later analysis tallied roughly 80 million unique TCR beta chains across the 660 or so repertoires, and some 10 million of those chains were shared by two or more donors. Raw reads were error-corrected and collapsed into unique sequences with a nearest-neighbor algorithm that merged closely related sequences to remove PCR and sequencing errors. V, D and J gene segments were assigned by aligning CDR3 sequences to IMGT reference sequences. For a sequence to be retained, a match of at least six nucleotides was required to both a V gene segment and a J gene segment. A rearrangement was called productive if the CDR3 had no stop codons and remained in frame with V and J, and every other rearrangement was called non-productive. Following IMGT convention, CDR3 was defined as the stretch from the second conserved V-encoded cysteine up to the conserved J-encoded phenylalanine. The earlier analysis of approximately 590 of the donors excluded any sequence lacking an unambiguous match to a single V gene segment. In an earlier analysis of approximately 590 of the donors, a V segment was called functional when productive rearrangements were above 56.7%, and segregating when the standard deviation between donors exceeded 5%. To diagnose cytomegalovirus status from the catalog of TCR beta chain sequences, a statistical classification framework was built. A later analysis assigned V and J genes by comparing TCR nucleotide sequences with IMGT/GENE-DB human TR gene sequences. The TCRdist pipeline was used in a later analysis to assign CDR3 sequences and most-parsimonious VDJ recombination scenarios. In a later analysis, each TCR beta chain was defined by its CDR3 amino acid sequence together with its V-gene family, and reads without a unique V-gene family were excluded. A later analysis removed 592 highly shared, low-generation-probability nucleotide sequences to deal with suspected cross-contamination and a sequencing artifact. In a later analysis, a clonal expansion index was calculated for each public chain from normalized within-repertoire ranks of inferred template counts. A later analysis computed generation probabilities with a VDJ recombination model fitted to out-of-frame rearrangements, and checked the results against IGoR. A later analysis scored TCR-TCR, TCR-HLA and TCR-CMV co-occurrence with hypergeometric tests, applying a repertoire-size bias correction to TCR pairs. False discovery rates were estimated in a later analysis by permuting HLA or CMV assignments 20 times. A later analysis grouped co-occurring TCRs with DBSCAN, adding TCRdist sequence similarity when clustering within HLA-allele-positive subsets. Repertoires with fewer than 30,000 or more than 120,000 public chains, plus five repertoires with anomalous nucleotide sharing, were excluded from co-occurrence clustering. TCRdb limited this immuneACCESS table to in-frame rearrangements with V and J called. A share of clones is missing; checked studies link under half to unresolved V genes, and the rest is unexplained. V, J and clone size reflect that table, while D and trimming were determined from the DNA. The sample table shows under 200,000 clones, and approximately 86% are seen once. The ten top clones hold 0.31% of the sample.

The sample comprised PBMCs. Recombination connected TRBV6-5 to TRBJ2-5, and 8 bases in between align with TRBD2. The end of the DNA aligns better with TRBJ2-7, so the J call may be wrong. The receptor comes from a woman aged 25 to 39 in good health and CMV-seronegative. CDR3 region: CASSYAGGSTYEQYF. The DNA sequence follows: TGTGCCAGCAGTTACGCGGGAGGCTCAACCTACGAGCAGTACTTC.